One sample yielded the 9 T cell receptor beta chains listed below, sequenced in a study of blood T cells in healthy people across ages. Primed by a sample-barcoded 5' primer and a J-beta primer mix, a second PCR proceeded for about 6 to 11 cycles. MiXCR, applied by TCRdb to the 5' RACE reads, yields one record per CDR3 protein. The sample lists some 1.4 million distinct CDR3 sequences, 40% to 50% seen once, with roughly 7.9% in the top ten. The sequencing input was blood. Source of these receptors: a woman between 18 and 29 years old in good health.

The chain combines TRBV5-1 with TRBJ2-2; no clear D. This CDR3 is built from 15 residues. In germline, CDR1 is SGHRS, CDR2 YFSETQ. Trimming removed 0 bases from V and 5 bases from J, with 11 bases in between. The CDR3 DNA reads as TGCGCCAGCAGCTTGGATAGGGCCCCAACCGGGGAGCTGTTTTTT. Protein product: CASSLDRAPTGELFF.

J is TRBJ1-2 and V is TRBV5-1; 9 bases fit TRBD1. Germline CDR1 is SGHRS and CDR2 is YFSETQ. This CDR3 region has 14 residues. V gave up 3 bases and J gave up 8 bases; unmatched junction bases: 8. CDR3 nucleotides: TGCGCCAGCAGCTACCAACAGGGGGCGGACGGCTACACCTTC. Protein product: CASSYQQGADGYTF. Complete variable domain (other parts from reference TRBV5-1 and TRBJ1-2): KAGVTQTPRYLIKTRGQQVTLSCSPISGHRSVSWYQQTPGQGLQFLFEYFSETQRNKGNFPGRFSGRQFSNSRSEMNVSTLELGDSALYLCASSYQQGADGYTFGSGTRLTVV.

Concerning this clonotype itself: One junction end does not reproduce the germline sequence, and a read error may be involved. This chain connects TRBV29-1 to TRBJ1-2; tentative D call: TRBD1 (5 bases). CDR3 size: 14 residues. CDR1 is SQVTM, CDR2 ANQGSEA, per germline. CDR3 in amino acids: CSVEDDEGSYDYTF. CDR3 DNA sequence: TGCAGCGTTGAAGATGACGAGGGGAGCTATGACTACACCTTC.

The chain combines TRBV28 with TRBJ1-4; no firm D call. Germline loops: CDR1 MDHEN, CDR2 SYDVKM. Trimming took 6 bases from V and 4 from J, leaving 15 bases between them. The CDR3 loop spans 15 amino acids. CDR3 sequence reads: CASSFRPVNNEKLFF. Written as DNA, the CDR3 is TGTGCCAGCAGCTTTAGGCCCGTGAATAATGAAAAACTGTTTTTT.

This rearrangement joins TRBV20-1 to TRBJ1-4; D is unresolved. This CDR3 contains 15 residues. Germline values: CDR1 DFQATT, CDR2 SNEGSKA (reference sequence). The V and J ends lost 6 bases and 0 bases respectively, with 14 bases between them. CDR3 amino acids: CSAQLRRATNEKLFF. The DNA for the CDR3 is TGCAGTGCACAATTACGTCGGGCAACTAATGAAAAACTGTTTTTT.

This clonotype was recorded only once. V gene TRBV27 combines with J gene TRBJ1-2, with TRBD1 identical over 8 bases. Germline V gives CDR1 MNHEY, CDR2 SMNVEV (reference sequence). This CDR3 is built from 15 residues. After removal of 3 bases from V and 4 bases from J, the junction contained 7 bases not matched to a gene. The DNA for the CDR3 is TGTGCCAGCAGTTTCCGGGACAGGAATGGCTATGGCTACACCTTC. Translating gives CASSFRDRNGYGYTF.

This clonotype was seen more than once but under ten times. The chain recombines TRBV7-8 with TRBJ1-1, with 10 bases lining up with TRBD1. The germline V gene has CDR1 SGHVS and CDR2 FQNEAQ. The V and J ends lost 5 bases and 5 bases, in that order; junction bases with no gene match: 5. This CDR3 has 14 residues. The CDR3 region is CASSKGQGRTEAFF. The CDR3 DNA is TGTGCCAGCAGCAAGGGACAGGGGAGGACTGAAGCTTTCTTT.

This clonotype came up a few times. The chain combines TRBV9 with TRBJ1-1, with 10 bases fitting TRBD1. Germline V CDR1 and CDR2: SGDLS, YYNGEE. With V trimmed by 3 bases and J by 1 base, 6 bases remained unmatched. This CDR3 region has 16 residues. This CDR3 reads CASSDPGQGRNTEAFF. In nucleotides, the CDR3 is TGTGCCAGCAGCGATCCGGGACAGGGGAGGAACACTGAAGCTTTCTTT.

The chain links TRBV3-1 to TRBJ2-7, with D possibly being TRBD2 (5 bases). This CDR3 is built from 15 residues. Germline CDR1 and CDR2: LGHDT and YNNKEL (reference sequence). Trimming shortened V by 4 bases and J by 4 bases, and 17 bases separated the two germline ends. Here the CDR3 DNA reads TGTGCCAGCAGCCCCTCCTCAGCGGCCGTGTACGAGCAGTACTTC. Amino acids: CASSPSSAAVYEQYF.